The 17 T cell receptor beta chains listed next were all sequenced from one sample in a study of HIV-infected patients and healthy controls (dated by TCRdb to between 2013 and 2015). The library was prepared using 5' RACE. The data were produced on an Illumina MiSeq. SuperScript III was used to reverse transcribe 500 ng RNA with primers targeting the alpha and beta constant regions. Separate alpha and beta chain libraries were made by chain-specific third strand synthesis with multiplexing indices. TCRdb took the public reads, trimmed them with fastp at Q25, ran MiXCR for clone calling and kept in-frame beta chains. Rows are combined by CDR3 protein, so each entry shows the most common genes and DNA. This sample comprises approximately 7,700 distinct CDR3 sequences, 5.5% to 7% of them detected only once. Together, the top ten hold about 20% of the sample. Since whole blood was used without any cell fractionation, the repertoire reflected all peripheral T cells in unsorted form.

The source material was blood, sampled before antiretroviral therapy. These receptor sequences come from an adult with HIV infection.

The table lists this clonotype with a few counts. This chain uses TRBV6-6 with TRBJ2-1, with 7 bases lining up with TRBD2. This CDR3 contains 11 residues. Germline V CDR1 and CDR2: MNHNY, SVGAGI (reference sequence). Unmatched junction bases numbered 4, after V lost 7 bases and J lost 10 bases. The CDR3: CASIGGGEQFF. Here the CDR3 DNA reads TGTGCCAGCATTGGGGGGGGGGAGCAGTTCTTC.

The V and J genes are TRBV12-3 or TRBV12-4 and TRBJ2-3, with 7 bases lining up with TRBD2. Trimming cost V 4 bases and J 4 bases; bases outside gene matches: 2. The CDR3 is 13 amino acids. The DNA for the CDR3 is TGTGCCAGCAGTTCGCTAGCGGCAGATACGCAGTATTTT. This translates into CASSSLAADTQYF.

This clonotype was observed at least ten times. The genes are TRBV5-6 and TRBJ2-7; D remains unclear. CDR1 SGHDT and CDR2 YYEEEE come from the germline V gene. The CDR3 spans 13 residues. Trimming shortened V by 3 bases and J by 0 bases, and 7 bases separated the two germline ends. CDR3 bases: TGTGCCAGCAGCTATTACAGCTCCTACGAGCAGTACGTC. This sequence encodes CASSYYSSYEQYV.

This clonotype has at least ten counts. The chain recombines TRBV6-6 with TRBJ1-2, with TRBD1 as a possible D gene (5 bases). Germline V gives CDR1 MNHNY, CDR2 SVGAGI (reference sequence). The CDR3 has 15 residues. The V and J ends lost 0 bases and 7 bases respectively, with 15 bases between them. DNA of the CDR3: TGTGCCAGCAGTTACTCATCGGGGGAGCTACGTGGCTACACCTTC. As protein: CASSYSSGELRGYTF.

This clonotype is medium-sized within its sample. The V call is TRBV6-5, the J call TRBJ2-2; 8 bases are shared with TRBD2. Germline CDR1 and CDR2: MNHEY and SVGAGI. The CDR3 consists of 16 residues. V was pared by 5 bases and J by 3 bases, with 8 bases of the junction left unmatched. CDR3: CASSSLSGGHTGELFF. The CDR3 nucleotides are TGTGCCAGCAGTAGTCTTTCGGGGGGGCACACCGGGGAGCTGTTTTTT.

By proportion, this clonotype is medium-sized. V and J are TRBV7-8 and TRBJ2-2, with 7 nucleotides matching TRBD2. The V segment lost 5 bases and the J segment 3 bases; nucleotides outside the gene matches: 12. Germline values: CDR1 SGHVS, CDR2 FQNEAQ. CDR3 length equals 17 residues. Here the CDR3 reads CASSLEVSGAYTGELFF. DNA of the CDR3: TGTGCCAGCAGCCTAGAGGTCAGCGGGGCCTACACCGGGGAGCTGTTTTTT.

This clonotype was seen ten or more times. V usage is TRBV29-1 and J usage is TRBJ2-3; TRBD2 might be the D (7 bases). Germline V gene data show CDR1 as SQVTM and CDR2 as ANQGSEA. Trimming took 6 bases from V and 4 from J, leaving 20 bases between them. The CDR3 has 15 residues. For the CDR3, the DNA is TGCAGCGTGTCCCCAGGGCGGGGGCAGGCAGATACGCAGTATTTT. Encoded protein: CSVSPGRGQADTQYF.

In regard to this clonotype: Just one base apart from a much larger clone, this may be a read error. The rearrangement uses TRBV6-2 or TRBV6-3 and TRBJ2-1, with TRBD2 identical over 11 bases. The ends lost 5 bases at V and 2 bases at J; junction bases unmatched: 8. Germline V CDR1 and CDR2: MNHEY, SVGEGT. The CDR3 length is 17 residues. The CDR3 protein is CASSHMGLADAYNEQFF. Written as DNA, the CDR3 is TGTGCCAGCAGTCACATGGGACTAGCGGACGCCTACAATGAGCAGTTCTTC.

CDR3 sequence (DNA): TGTGCCAGCAGTAATCAAGGGTCAGGTTACGAGCAGTACTTC. Its protein is CASSNQGSGYEQYF. The chain employs TRBV2 and TRBJ2-7, with D hard to call. CDR3 size: 14 residues. V was shortened by 5 bases and J by 4 bases, with 15 bases between the two germline ends. CDR1 and CDR2 (germline): SNHLY, FYNNEI.

This clonotype is classed as medium-sized (0.01 to 0.1%). J is TRBJ1-1 and V is TRBV28, with D perhaps matching TRBD1 (6 bases). V shed 5 bases and J shed 5 bases, with 12 bases lying between them. This CDR3 comprises 13 residues. Germline V gene lookup returns CDR1 MDHEN and CDR2 SYDVKM. The CDR3 DNA reads as TGTGCCAGCAGTCTAACAGGGCCAACTGAAGCTTTCTTT. Protein sequence: CASSLTGPTEAFF.

Many counts were recorded for this clonotype. This chain links TRBV20-1 with TRBJ2-7, with D unresolved. With 6 bases removed from V and 0 bases from J, the gap between germline ends came to 24 bases. Germline lookup yields CDR1 DFQATT and CDR2 SNEGSKA (reference sequence). The CDR3 is 17 residues long. CDR3 nucleotide sequence: TGCAGTGCCCTGTTGGTCGACGGGCGGATGGACTCCTACGAGCAGTACTTC. Its translation is CSALLVDGRMDSYEQYF.

Sample share makes this clonotype medium-sized. The V call is TRBV12-3 or TRBV12-4, the J call TRBJ1-5; 9 bases line up with TRBD1. The CDR3 spans 13 residues. V was clipped by 6 bases and J by 9 bases; unmatched bases: 6. The CDR3 DNA reads TGTGCCAGCAGACCACAGGGGGCAGGGCCCCAGCATTTT. This translates into CASRPQGAGPQHF.

The sample holds many counts of this clonotype. This chain connects TRBV6-2 or TRBV6-3 to TRBJ2-2; D tentatively fits TRBD1 or TRBD2 (6 bases each). The CDR3 is 17 amino acids. CDR1 is MNHEY, CDR2 SVGEGT, per germline. V lost 3 bases, J lost 5 bases, and 19 bases lay in between. CDR3: CASSYPSSGGPTGELFF. The CDR3 DNA reads TGTGCCAGCAGTTATCCATCATCCGGGGGCCCGACCGGGGAGCTGTTTTTT.

At least ten counts were recorded for this clonotype. The V gene is TRBV7-2, the J gene TRBJ1-5, with D perhaps matching TRBD1 (5 bases). This CDR3 region has 15 residues. Germline V gene lookup returns CDR1 SGHTA and CDR2 FQGNSA. V lost 5 bases to trimming and J lost 4 bases, with 15 bases between them. CDR3 region: CASSKGSGGNQPQHF. CDR3 in DNA: TGTGCCAGCAGCAAGGGGAGTGGGGGGAATCAGCCCCAGCATTTT. Variable domain in full (rest from reference TRBV7-2 and TRBJ1-5): GAGVSQSPSNKVTEKGKDVELRCDPISGHTALYWYRQSLGQGLEFLIYFQGNSAPDKSGLPSDRFSAERTGGSVSTLTIQRTQQEDSAVYLCASSKGSGGNQPQHFGDGTRLSIL.

The V call is TRBV5-5, the J call TRBJ2-7; D ambiguous. The V and J ends lost 0 bases and 2 bases respectively, with 18 bases between them. This CDR3 spans 17 amino acids. Germline V gene lookup returns CDR1 SGHKS and CDR2 YYEKEE (reference sequence). The CDR3 DNA follows: TGTGCCAGCAGCTTGGTGGTCCCAGGACCGCTGACCTACGAGCAGTACTTC. Amino acid sequence: CASSLVVPGPLTYEQYF.

This clonotype was detected many times. This sequence joins TRBV24-1 and TRBJ2-3; 10 nucleotides agree with TRBD2. This CDR3 is built from 16 residues. Germline V gives CDR1 KGHDR, CDR2 SFDVKD. V gave up 4 bases and J gave up 6 bases; unmatched junction bases: 9. The CDR3 coding sequence is TGTGCCACCAGTGACTACACAGCGGGGGGGATGGATACGCAGTATTTT. Amino acids: CATSDYTAGGMDTQYF.

This clonotype is medium-sized by share. CDR3 in amino acids: CASSPQGQTGRVGETQYF. CDR3 DNA sequence: TGTGCCAGCAGTCCCCAGGGGCAGACAGGGAGGGTTGGAGAGACCCAGTACTTC. V usage is TRBV25-1 and J usage is TRBJ2-5; D possibly matches TRBD1 or TRBD2 (7 bases each). This CDR3 is 18 amino acids long. The germline CDR1 and CDR2 sequences are MGHDK and SYGVNS. Trimming left V 5 bases short and J 4 bases short, with 26 bases between.